This entry lists 14 T cell receptor beta chains sequenced from one sample in a study of blood T cell repertoires in COVID-19. Data came from immunoSEQ multiplex PCR; TCRdb stores just in-frame clones and leaves some out. The sample records about 61,000 clones, roughly 80% being singletons. The sequenced sample consisted of peripheral blood. The source is a man at least 80 years old with active or convalescent COVID-19.

The chain combines TRBV12-3 or TRBV12-4 with TRBJ1-3; a weak D match, TRBD1 (5 bases). This CDR3 comprises 13 residues. With 2 bases removed from V and 9 bases from J, the gap between germline ends came to 11 bases. The CDR3 loop reads CASSLQGRGTIYF. DNA of the CDR3: TGTGCCAGCAGTTTACAGGGTAGAGGCACCATATATTTT.

The chain joins TRBV7-6 to TRBJ1-6; D is unresolved. The CDR3 is 15 amino acids. Per the germline V gene, CDR1 is SGHVS and CDR2 is FNYEAQ. V lost 1 base, J lost 0 bases, and 4 bases lay in between. The CDR3 loop is CASSLGSSYNSPLHF. In nucleotides, the CDR3 is TGTGCCAGCAGCTTAGGGAGCTCCTATAATTCACCCCTCCACTTT.

The gene calls are TRBV28 and TRBJ2-5, with a possible D match to TRBD2 (5 bases). The CDR3 is made up of 12 amino acids. Per germline, CDR1 MDHEN and CDR2 SYDVKM. V was shortened by 6 bases and J by 4 bases, with 9 bases between the two germline ends. This CDR3 reads CASRQGGETQYF. CDR3 DNA sequence: TGTGCCAGCAGACAAGGAGGAGAGACCCAGTACTTC.

This clone occurred once. V usage is TRBV28 and J usage is TRBJ2-5, with TRBD2 identical over 14 bases. The CDR3 length is 17 residues. Germline V gene lookup returns CDR1 MDHEN and CDR2 SYDVKM. The junction had 11 bases not matched to a gene; V was cut back by 6 bases and J by 5 bases. The CDR3 region is CASSNPRLAGGRETQYF. The CDR3 bases are TGTGCCAGCAGCAACCCCCGACTAGCGGGAGGGAGGGAGACCCAGTACTTC.

This chain uses TRBV5-1 with TRBJ2-5, with 7 positions matching TRBD1. Germline V gene lookup returns CDR1 SGHRS and CDR2 YFSETQ. The CDR3 has 15 amino acids. The junction had 10 bases not matched to a gene; V was cut back by 3 bases and J by 5 bases. The CDR3 spells CASSWGTVRVETQYF. CDR3 sequence (DNA): TGCGCCAGCAGCTGGGGGACAGTGAGGGTGGAGACCCAGTACTTC.

This sequence joins TRBV5-1 and TRBJ1-2, with 10 bases aligning to TRBD1. The J segment lost 2 bases and the V segment lost 3 bases, leaving 4 bases of the junction unmatched. CDR3 length: 15 residues. Germline CDR1 SGHRS, CDR2 YFSETQ. DNA of the CDR3: TGCGCCAGCAGCTCGGGACAGGGGTTAAACTATGGCTACACCTTC. Encoded protein: CASSSGQGLNYGYTF.

This clone was counted a few times. This chain connects TRBV5-6 to TRBJ2-1; TRBD2 agrees at 14 bases. CDR3 length: 19 residues. Germline loops: CDR1 SGHDT, CDR2 YYEEEE. J was trimmed by 2 bases and V by 4 bases; bases with no gene match: 11. CDR3 amino acids: CASSLPLGLAGEAYNEQFF. The CDR3, as DNA: TGTGCCAGCAGCCTCCCTCTGGGACTAGCGGGGGAAGCCTACAATGAGCAGTTCTTC. The whole variable domain, remainder taken from reference TRBV5-6 and TRBJ2-1, is DAGVTQSPTHLIKTRGQQVTLRCSPKSGHDTVSWYQQALGQGPQFIFQYYEEEERQRGNFPDRFSGHQFPNYSSELNVNALLLGDSALYLCASSLPLGLAGEAYNEQFFGPGTRLTVL.

This clone occurred once. The rearrangement uses TRBV29-1 and TRBJ1-2; D might be TRBD1 (5 bases). The V gene lost 4 bases and the J gene lost 0 bases, with 6 bases spanning the gap. This CDR3 region has 12 residues. CDR1 is SQVTM, CDR2 ANQGSEA, per germline. CDR3 residues: CSVAGPNYGYTF. CDR3 nucleotides: TGCAGCGTTGCAGGGCCTAACTATGGCTACACCTTC. The entire variable domain, with the rest obtained from reference TRBV29-1 and TRBJ1-2, is as follows: SAVISQKPSRDICQRGTSLTIQCQVDSQVTMMFWYRQQPGQSLTLIATANQGSEATYESGFVIDKFPISRPNLTFSTLTVSNMSPEDSSIYLCSVAGPNYGYTFGSGTRLTVV.

This clone was seen a handful of times. The rearrangement uses TRBV19 and TRBJ2-1; possibly TRBD1 for D (6 bases). V was pared by 3 bases and J by 9 bases, with 24 bases between. CDR3 length equals 17 residues. From germline, CDR1 is LNHDA and CDR2 SQIVND (reference sequence). The CDR3 reads CASSITPRQGSSFEQFF. CDR3 nucleotides: TGTGCCAGTAGTATTACGCCCCGTCAGGGGTCGTCTTTTGAGCAGTTCTTC.

The rearrangement uses TRBV27 and TRBJ1-1, with a weak D call TRBD1 (5 bases). V shed 4 bases and J shed 4 bases, with 10 bases lying between them. The CDR3 covers 13 residues. CDR1 MNHEY and CDR2 SMNVEV come from the germline V gene (reference sequence). CDR3 region: CASSYSGITEAFF. The CDR3 DNA follows: TGTGCCAGCAGTTACTCAGGGATCACTGAAGCTTTCTTT.

The CDR3 region is CASSATGGLYEQYF. The CDR3 DNA sequence: TGTGCCAGCAGCGCTACAGGGGGACTCTACGAGCAGTACTTC. J is TRBJ2-7 and V is TRBV9, with 8 bases identical to TRBD1. CDR3 length: 14 residues. Germline-derived CDR1 and CDR2 are SGDLS and YYNGEE. Trimming took 3 bases from V and 3 from J; bases not matched to a gene: 5.

This rearrangement joins TRBV24-1 to TRBJ2-3, with TRBD1 matching over 7 bases. The CDR3 is 15 amino acids. Germline V gene data show CDR1 as KGHDR and CDR2 as SFDVKD. Trimming cost V 5 bases and J 4 bases; bases outside gene matches: 8. In DNA, the CDR3 is TGTGCCACCAGTGCCACAGGGGCCGCGGCAGATACGCAGTATTTT. Translation: CATSATGAAADTQYF.

The chain joins TRBV27 to TRBJ1-1; 9 nucleotides align to TRBD1. Germline V gives CDR1 MNHEY, CDR2 SMNVEV (reference sequence). Germline trimming cut 5 bases from V and 1 base from J; bases unmatched to any gene: 5. The CDR3 runs 15 residues. The CDR3 DNA reads as TGTGCCAGCAGTGCCTACAGGGGGCGGAACACTGAAGCTTTCTTT. Protein sequence: CASSAYRGRNTEAFF.

This clone was seen more than once but under ten times. The chain combines TRBV7-2 with TRBJ2-1; TRBD1 is a possible D gene (6 bases). The CDR3 spans 13 residues. Germline V gives CDR1 SGHTA, CDR2 FQGNSA. The V and J ends lost 4 bases and 12 bases respectively, with 16 bases between them. The CDR3 spells CASSSGQRGWQFF. In DNA form, the CDR3 reads TGTGCCAGCAGCTCCGGACAGAGGGGGTGGCAGTTCTTC.